What follows is one T cell receptor (beta chain) and its context. This clonotype came up many times. Its specific antigen is unknown. No per-base quality is available; no much larger clone lies one base away. This record comes from a study of blood T cells in healthy people across ages (dated by TCRdb to between 2014 and 2017). General notes on the study: In model experiments, template switching captured roughly one uniquely barcoded TCR beta cDNA molecule for every two T cells. To track age-related changes in TCR beta repertoire diversity, the study relied on deep sequencing normalized with unique cDNA molecular identifiers. Donors were grouped into four age groups: young (average approximately 15 years), middle-aged (approximately 41), aged (over 55) and long-lived (about 90). To avoid experimental bias, donors of different ages were spread randomly across the sequencing lanes. Using the same blood draw, the study looked at two additional independent replicas of 1 million unique cDNA reads for two donors, one aged 18 to 30 and the other aged 80 or older.

Library prep was done by 5' RACE. Sequencing used an Illumina HiSeq 2500. The second PCR ran for about 7 to 11 cycles and used a J-beta primer mix along with a sample-barcoded 5' primer. A unique molecular identifier was introduced onto each TCR beta cDNA molecule by a template-switch 5' adaptor carrying 12 random nucleotides. Each sample yielded at least 3 million CDR3-containing paired-end reads. All of the RNA was converted into first-strand cDNA using the Mint cDNA synthesis kit, with a TRBC-specific oligonucleotide serving as the primer. After uracil-DNA glycosylase treatment, a first 18-cycle PCR used universal primers M1SS and BC2_uni_R on all cDNA. On the authors' methods: For normalization, 1 million high-quality reads, each with a distinct molecular identifier, were randomly selected from each sample. Reads sharing molecular identifiers were discarded rather than binned into consensus sequences. MiTCR, set to a Q25 quality threshold and the strictest error-elimination algorithm, was used for CDR3 identification, clonotype clustering and error correction. A nonparametric unseen species model with Euler transformation was used to estimate a lower bound on total TCR beta diversity. TCRdb handled the public reads itself, with Q25 trimming in fastp and clone calling in MiXCR, and kept productive beta chains. Every distinct CDR3 protein forms one entry, paired with its most common genes and DNA. The V and J calls reflect TCRdb's pipeline rather than the authors' work. The sample table holds roughly 800,000 distinct CDR3 sequences, of which 55% to 70% were seen once. The ten largest account for roughly 20% of the sample.

The V end loses 5 bases and the J end loses 5 bases, and a stretch of 12 bases separates them. From the cysteine up to the phenylalanine, the CDR3 has a length of 13 residues. This entry keeps only the CDR3 DNA: 39 bases, framed from base 1. The donors were some 39 Caucasian individuals from Russia, aged roughly 6 to 95 years, who were systemically healthy. Each donor gave approximately 9.3 milliliters of peripheral blood, collected into EDTA-treated Vacutainer tubes. Ficoll-Paque density-gradient centrifugation was used to isolate PBMCs, with at least 6.5 million per sample. Total RNA was extracted from PBMCs with Trizol reagent, with at least 6 micrograms obtained per sample. For every donor, an aliquot of PBMCs went through flow cytometry to measure the percentages of naive CD45RAhigh/CD27high T cells. Study-wide findings and limitations: Because the CMV infection status of the donors was unknown, age-related changes in expanded clonotypes may potentially have been confounded. Observed TCR beta diversity correlated strongly with the percentage of naive T cells measured by flow cytometry. The long-lived group showed more naive CD4+ T cells, fewer expanded clones and increased TCR diversity than the aged group, suggesting age selection. Observed TCR beta diversity per million T cells fell roughly linearly with age, and a significant reduction was already apparent by age around 40. Since profiling was done on bulk unsorted PBMCs, naive and antigen-experienced compartments could not be conclusively compared. Estimates of total diversity from one million sequenced T cells were regarded as lower bounds and underestimates.

This TCR derives from a man younger than 40 in good health. Sequences were obtained from blood. The V and J segments used are TRBV12-3 or TRBV12-4 and TRBJ2-5; no D gene is confidently identified. The DNA is as follows: TGTGCCAGCAGTCCGAATTTTGTCGAGACCCAGTACTTC. The encoded protein is CASSPNFVETQYF.